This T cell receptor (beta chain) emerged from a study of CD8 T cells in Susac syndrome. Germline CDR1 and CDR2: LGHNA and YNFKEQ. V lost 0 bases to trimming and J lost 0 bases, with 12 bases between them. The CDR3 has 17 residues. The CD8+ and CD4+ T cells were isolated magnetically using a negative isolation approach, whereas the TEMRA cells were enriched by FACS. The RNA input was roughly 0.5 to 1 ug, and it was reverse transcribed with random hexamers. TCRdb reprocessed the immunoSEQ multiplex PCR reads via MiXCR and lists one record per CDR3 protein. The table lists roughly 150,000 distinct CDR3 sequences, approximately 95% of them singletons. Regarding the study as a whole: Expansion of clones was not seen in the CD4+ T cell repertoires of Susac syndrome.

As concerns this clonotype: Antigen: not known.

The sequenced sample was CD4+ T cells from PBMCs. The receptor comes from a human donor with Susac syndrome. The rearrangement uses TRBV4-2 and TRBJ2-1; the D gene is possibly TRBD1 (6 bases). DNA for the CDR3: TGTGCCAGCAGCCAAGATTGGGGGCGAAGCTCCTACAATGAGCAGTTCTTC. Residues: CASSQDWGRSSYNEQFF.